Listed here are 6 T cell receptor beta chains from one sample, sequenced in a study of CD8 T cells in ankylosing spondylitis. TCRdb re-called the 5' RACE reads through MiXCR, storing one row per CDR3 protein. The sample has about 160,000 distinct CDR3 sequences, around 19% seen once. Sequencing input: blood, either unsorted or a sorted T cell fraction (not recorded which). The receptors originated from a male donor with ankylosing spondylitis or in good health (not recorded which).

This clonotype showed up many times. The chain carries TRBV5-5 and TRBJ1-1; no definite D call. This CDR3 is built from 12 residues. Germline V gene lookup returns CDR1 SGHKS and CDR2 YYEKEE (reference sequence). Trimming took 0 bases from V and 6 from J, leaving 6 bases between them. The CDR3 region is CASSLGRPEAFF. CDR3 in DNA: TGTGCCAGCAGCTTGGGGCGGCCTGAAGCTTTCTTT.

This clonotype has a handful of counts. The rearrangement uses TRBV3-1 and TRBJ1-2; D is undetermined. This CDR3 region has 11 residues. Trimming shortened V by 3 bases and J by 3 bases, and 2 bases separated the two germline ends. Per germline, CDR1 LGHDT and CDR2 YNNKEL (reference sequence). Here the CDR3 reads CASSHDYGYTF. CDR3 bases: TGTGCCAGCAGCCATGACTATGGCTACACCTTC.

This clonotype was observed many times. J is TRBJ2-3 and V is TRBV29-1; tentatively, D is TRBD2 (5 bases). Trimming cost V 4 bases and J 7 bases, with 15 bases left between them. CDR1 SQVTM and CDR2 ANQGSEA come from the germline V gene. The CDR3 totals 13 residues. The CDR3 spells CSVASGIGNTQYF. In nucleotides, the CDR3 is TGCAGCGTTGCTTCGGGGATAGGAAATACGCAGTATTTT.

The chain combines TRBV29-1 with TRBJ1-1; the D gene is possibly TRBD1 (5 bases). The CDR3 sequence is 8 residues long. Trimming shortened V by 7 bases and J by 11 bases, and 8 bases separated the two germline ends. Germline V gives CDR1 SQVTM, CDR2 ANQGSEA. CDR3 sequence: CSGGDAFF. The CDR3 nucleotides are TGCAGCGGTGGGGACGCTTTCTTT. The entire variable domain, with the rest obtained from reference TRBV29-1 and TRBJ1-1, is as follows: SAVISQKPSRDICQRGTSLTIQCQVDSQVTMMFWYRQQPGQSLTLIATANQGSEATYESGFVIDKFPISRPNLTFSTLTVSNMSPEDSSIYLCSGGDAFFGQGTRLTVV.

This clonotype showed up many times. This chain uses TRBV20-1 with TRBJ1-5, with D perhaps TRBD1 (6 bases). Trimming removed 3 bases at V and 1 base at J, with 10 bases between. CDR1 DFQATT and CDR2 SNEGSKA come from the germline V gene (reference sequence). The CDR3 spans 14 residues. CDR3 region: CSASRGGSNQPQHF. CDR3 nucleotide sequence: TGCAGTGCTAGCCGCGGGGGCAGCAATCAGCCCCAGCATTTT.

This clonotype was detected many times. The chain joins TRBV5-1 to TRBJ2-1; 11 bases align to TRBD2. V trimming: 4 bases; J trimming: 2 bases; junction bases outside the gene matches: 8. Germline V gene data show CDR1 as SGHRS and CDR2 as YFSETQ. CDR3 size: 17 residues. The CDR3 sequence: CASSHLAGGPTYNEQFF. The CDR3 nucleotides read TGCGCCAGCAGCCACCTAGCGGGAGGACCCACCTACAATGAGCAGTTCTTC.